This T cell receptor (beta chain) was profiled in a study of cytomegalovirus exposure and HLA in healthy donors. The CDR3 covers 16 residues. Germline CDR1 reads SGHDT; CDR2 reads YYEEEE. The V gene lost 0 bases and the J gene lost 4 bases, with 13 bases spanning the gap. 13 Jbeta primers and 60 Vbeta primers were used for the PCR. Clones were read by immunoSEQ multiplex PCR, and TCRdb kept only the in-frame ones, dropping some. Reported are 200,000 or so clones; the ten largest clones contain 0.7% to 0.8%. The clonotype originates from a boy younger than 18 in good health and CMV-seronegative. V is TRBV5-6 and J is TRBJ2-2; no clear D gene. Sequencing used PBMCs. CDR3 residues: CASSLAGRMGTGELFF. Written as DNA, the CDR3 is TGTGCCAGCAGCTTGGCAGGCAGGATGGGCACCGGGGAGCTGTTTTTT.